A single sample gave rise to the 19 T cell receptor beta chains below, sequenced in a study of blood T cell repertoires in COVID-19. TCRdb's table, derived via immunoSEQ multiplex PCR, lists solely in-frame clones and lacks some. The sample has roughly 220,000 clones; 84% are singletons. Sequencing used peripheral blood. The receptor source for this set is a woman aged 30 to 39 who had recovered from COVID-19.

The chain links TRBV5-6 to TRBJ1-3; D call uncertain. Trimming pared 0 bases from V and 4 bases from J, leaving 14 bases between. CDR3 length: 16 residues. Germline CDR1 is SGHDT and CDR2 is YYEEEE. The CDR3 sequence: CASSLVAGSGGNTIYF. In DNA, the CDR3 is TGTGCCAGCAGCTTGGTGGCCGGGTCGGGAGGAAACACCATATATTTT.

The CDR3 DNA sequence: TGCAGCGTTGATCAGCGACAGAAGCAAGAGACCCAGTACTTC. Protein product: CSVDQRQKQETQYF. The chain couples TRBV29-1 to TRBJ2-5, with TRBD1 as a possible D gene (5 bases). The germline gives CDR1 SQVTM, CDR2 ANQGSEA. V lost 3 bases to trimming and J lost 2 bases, with 13 bases between them. The CDR3 is 14 residues long.

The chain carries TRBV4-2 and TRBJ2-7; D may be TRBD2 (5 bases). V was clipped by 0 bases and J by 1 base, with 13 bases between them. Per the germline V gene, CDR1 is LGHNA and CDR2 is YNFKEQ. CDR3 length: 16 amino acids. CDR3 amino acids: CASSQEEGLGSYEQYF. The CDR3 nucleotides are TGTGCCAGCAGCCAAGAAGAGGGATTGGGGTCCTACGAGCAGTACTTC.

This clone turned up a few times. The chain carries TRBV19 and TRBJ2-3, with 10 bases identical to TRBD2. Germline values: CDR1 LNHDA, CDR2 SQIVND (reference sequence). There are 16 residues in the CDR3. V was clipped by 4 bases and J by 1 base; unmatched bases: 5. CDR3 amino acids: CASSKSSGSGTDTQYF. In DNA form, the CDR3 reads TGTGCCAGTAGTAAGTCTAGCGGGAGCGGCACAGATACGCAGTATTTT.

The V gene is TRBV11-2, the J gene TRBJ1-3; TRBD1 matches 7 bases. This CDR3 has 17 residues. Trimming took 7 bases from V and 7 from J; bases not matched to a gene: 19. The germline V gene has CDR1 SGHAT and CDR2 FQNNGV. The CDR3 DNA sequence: TGTGCCAGCAAACAACCAGGGGGACAGTACCGTGGTAACACCATATATTTT. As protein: CASKQPGGQYRGNTIYF.

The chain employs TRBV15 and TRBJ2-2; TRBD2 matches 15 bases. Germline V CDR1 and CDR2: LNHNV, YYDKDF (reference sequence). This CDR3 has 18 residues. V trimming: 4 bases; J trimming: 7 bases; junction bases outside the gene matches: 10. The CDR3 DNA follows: TGTGCCACCAGCACTACCTTATGGACTAGCGGGAGGGTCGGGGAGCTGTTTTTT. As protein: CATSTTLWTSGRVGELFF. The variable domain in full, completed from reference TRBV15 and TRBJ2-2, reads DAMVIQNPRYQVTQFGKPVTLSCSQTLNHNVMYWYQQKSSQAPKLLFHYYDKDFNNEADTPDNFQSRRPNTSFCFLDIRSPGLGDTAMYLCATSTTLWTSGRVGELFFGEGSRLTVL.

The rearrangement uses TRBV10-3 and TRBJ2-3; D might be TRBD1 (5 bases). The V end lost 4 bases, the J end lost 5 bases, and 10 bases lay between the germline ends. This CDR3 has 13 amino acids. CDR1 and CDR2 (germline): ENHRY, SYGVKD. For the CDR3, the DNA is TGTGCCATCAGTGCTGGGGCCCGAGATACGCAGTATTTT. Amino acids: CAISAGARDTQYF.

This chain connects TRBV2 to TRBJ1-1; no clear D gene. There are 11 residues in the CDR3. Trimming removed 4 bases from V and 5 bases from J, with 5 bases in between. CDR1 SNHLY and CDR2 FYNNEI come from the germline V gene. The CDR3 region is CASSVLTEAFF. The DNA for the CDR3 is TGTGCCAGCAGTGTCCTGACTGAAGCTTTCTTT. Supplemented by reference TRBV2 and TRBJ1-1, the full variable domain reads EPEVTQTPSHQVTQMGQEVILRCVPISNHLYFYWYRQILGQKVEFLVSFYNNEISEKSEIFDDQFSVERPDGSNFTLKIRSTKLEDSAMYFCASSVLTEAFFGQGTRLTVV.

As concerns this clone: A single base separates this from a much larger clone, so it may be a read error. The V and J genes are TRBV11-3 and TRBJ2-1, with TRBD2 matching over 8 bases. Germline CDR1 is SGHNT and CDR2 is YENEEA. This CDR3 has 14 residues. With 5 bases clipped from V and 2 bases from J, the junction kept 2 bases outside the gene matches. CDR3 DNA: TGTGCCAGCAGCACGGGACTAGCCTACAATGAGCAGTTCTTC. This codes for CASSTGLAYNEQFF.

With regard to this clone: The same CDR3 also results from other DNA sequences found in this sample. The DNA for the CDR3 is TGTGCCAGCAGAGGGACAGCCAATTCACCCCTCCACTTT. This codes for CASRGTANSPLHF. This chain joins TRBV2 and TRBJ1-6; TRBD1 matches 7 bases. Germline V CDR1 and CDR2: SNHLY, FYNNEI. The CDR3 contains 13 residues. V dropped 6 bases and J dropped 7; count of bases not matched to a gene: 3.

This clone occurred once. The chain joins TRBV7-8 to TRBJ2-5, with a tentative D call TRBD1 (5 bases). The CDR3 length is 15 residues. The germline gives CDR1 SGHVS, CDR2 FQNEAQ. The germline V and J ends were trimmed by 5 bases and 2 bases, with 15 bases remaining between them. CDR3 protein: CASSPPPRVQETQYF. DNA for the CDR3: TGTGCCAGCAGCCCGCCACCCAGGGTACAAGAGACCCAGTACTTC.

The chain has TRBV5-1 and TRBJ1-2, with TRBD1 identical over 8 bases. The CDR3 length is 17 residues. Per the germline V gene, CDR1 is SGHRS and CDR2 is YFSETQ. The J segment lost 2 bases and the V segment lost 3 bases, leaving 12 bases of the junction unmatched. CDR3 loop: CASSSQGGVGLNYGYTF. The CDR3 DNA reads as TGCGCCAGCAGCTCACAGGGGGGTGTTGGCTTGAACTATGGCTACACCTTC.

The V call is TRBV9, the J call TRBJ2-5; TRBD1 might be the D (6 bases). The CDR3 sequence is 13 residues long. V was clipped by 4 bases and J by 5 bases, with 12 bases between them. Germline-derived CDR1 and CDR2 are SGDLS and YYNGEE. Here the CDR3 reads CASSTQGWETQYF. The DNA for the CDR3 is TGTGCCAGCAGCACGCAGGGGTGGGAGACCCAGTACTTC.

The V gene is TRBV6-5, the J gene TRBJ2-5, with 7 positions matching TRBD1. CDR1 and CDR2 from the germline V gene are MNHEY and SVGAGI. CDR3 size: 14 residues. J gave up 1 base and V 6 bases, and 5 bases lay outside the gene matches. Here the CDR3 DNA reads TGTGCCAGCAGCGCAGGGGGACCCCAAGAGACCCAGTACTTC. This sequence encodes CASSAGGPQETQYF.

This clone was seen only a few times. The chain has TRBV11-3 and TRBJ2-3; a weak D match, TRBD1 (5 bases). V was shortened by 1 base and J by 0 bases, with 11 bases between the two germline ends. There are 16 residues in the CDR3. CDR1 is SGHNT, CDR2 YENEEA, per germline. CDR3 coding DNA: TGTGCCAGCAGCTTAGGGGGCACCGGTAGCACAGATACGCAGTATTTT. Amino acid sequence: CASSLGGTGSTDTQYF.

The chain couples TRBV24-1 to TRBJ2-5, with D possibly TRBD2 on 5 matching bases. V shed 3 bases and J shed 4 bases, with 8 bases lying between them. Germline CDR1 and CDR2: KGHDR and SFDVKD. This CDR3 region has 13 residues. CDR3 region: CATSDPAGETQYF. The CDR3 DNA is TGTGCCACCAGTGATCCCGCGGGAGAGACCCAGTACTTC.

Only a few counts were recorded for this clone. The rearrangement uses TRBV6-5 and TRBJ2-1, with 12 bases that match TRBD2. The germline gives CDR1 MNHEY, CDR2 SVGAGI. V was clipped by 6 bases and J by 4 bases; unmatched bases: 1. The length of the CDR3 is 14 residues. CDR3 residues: CASRTSGGYNEQFF. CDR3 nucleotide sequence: TGTGCCAGCAGGACTAGCGGGGGATACAATGAGCAGTTCTTC.

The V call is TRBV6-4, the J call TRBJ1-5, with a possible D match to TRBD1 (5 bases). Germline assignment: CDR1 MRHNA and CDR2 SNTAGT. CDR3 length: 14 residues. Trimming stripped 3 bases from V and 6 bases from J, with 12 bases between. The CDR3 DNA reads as TGTGCCAGCAGTGATCCCCAGGGCCTTCAGCCCCAGCATTTT. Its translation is CASSDPQGLQPQHF.

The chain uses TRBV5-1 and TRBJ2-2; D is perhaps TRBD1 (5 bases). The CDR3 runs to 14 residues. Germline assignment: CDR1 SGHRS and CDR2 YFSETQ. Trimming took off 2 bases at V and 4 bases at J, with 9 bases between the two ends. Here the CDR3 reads CASSFPGPTGELFF. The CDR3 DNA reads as TGCGCCAGCAGCTTTCCAGGGCCCACCGGGGAGCTGTTTTTT.